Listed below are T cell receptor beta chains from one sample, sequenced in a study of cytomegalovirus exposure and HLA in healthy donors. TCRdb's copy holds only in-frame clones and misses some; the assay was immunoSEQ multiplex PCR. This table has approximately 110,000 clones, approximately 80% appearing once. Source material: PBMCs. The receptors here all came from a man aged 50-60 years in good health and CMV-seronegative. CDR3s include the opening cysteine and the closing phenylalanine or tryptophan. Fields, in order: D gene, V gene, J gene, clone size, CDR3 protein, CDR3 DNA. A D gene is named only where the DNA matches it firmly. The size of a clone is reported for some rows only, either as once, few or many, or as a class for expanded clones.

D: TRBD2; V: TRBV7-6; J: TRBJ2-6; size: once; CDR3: CASSPRAGTSGSSGANVLTF; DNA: TGTGCCAGCAGCCCCAGAGCCGGGACTAGCGGAAGCTCTGGGGCCAACGTCCTGACTTTC
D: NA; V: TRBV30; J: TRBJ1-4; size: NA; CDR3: CAWSREGEKLFF; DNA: TGTGCCTGGAGTAGGGAGGGTGAAAAACTGTTTTTT
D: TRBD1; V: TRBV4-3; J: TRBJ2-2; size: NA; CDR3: CASSQEGTAKTNTGELFF; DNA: TGCGCCAGCAGCCAAGAGGGGACAGCCAAAACGAACACCGGGGAGCTGTTTTTT
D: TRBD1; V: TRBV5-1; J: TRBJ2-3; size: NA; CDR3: CASSLGGQGGSDTQYF; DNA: TGCGCCAGCAGCTTAGGGGGACAGGGTGGGTCAGATACGCAGTATTTT
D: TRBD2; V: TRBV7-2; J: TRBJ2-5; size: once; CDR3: CASSLGGDRGAQYF; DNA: TGTGCCAGCAGCTTAGGCGGGGACCGGGGGGCCCAGTACTTC
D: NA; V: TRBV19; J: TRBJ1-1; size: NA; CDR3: CASSPPSGEAFF; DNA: TGTGCCAGTAGCCCACCAAGCGGGGAAGCTTTCTTT
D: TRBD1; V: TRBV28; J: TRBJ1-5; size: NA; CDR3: CASSLPGTGSWGSDQPQHF; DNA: TGTGCCAGCAGTTTACCAGGGACAGGGTCTTGGGGTTCGGATCAGCCCCAGCATTTT
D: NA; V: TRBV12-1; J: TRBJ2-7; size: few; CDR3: CASSFRRNLGPYEQYF; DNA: TGTGCCAGCAGCTTTCGGCGGAACCTAGGCCCCTACGAGCAGTACTTC
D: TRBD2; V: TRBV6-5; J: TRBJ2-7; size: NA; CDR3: CASSPSGTTYEQYF; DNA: TGTGCCAGCAGCCCTAGCGGGACGACCTACGAGCAGTACTTC
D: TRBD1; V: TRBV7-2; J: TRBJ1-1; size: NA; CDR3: CASSTGQGWSEAFF; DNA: TGTGCCAGCAGCACCGGACAGGGGTGGTCTGAAGCTTTCTTT
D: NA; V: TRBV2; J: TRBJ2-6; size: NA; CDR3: CASSEGLRSGANVLTF; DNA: TGTGCCAGCAGTGAGGGACTTCGCTCTGGGGCCAACGTCCTGACTTTC
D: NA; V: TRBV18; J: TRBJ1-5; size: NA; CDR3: CASSLGQLNQPQHF; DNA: TGTGCCAGCTCACTGGGACAACTCAATCAGCCCCAGCATTTT
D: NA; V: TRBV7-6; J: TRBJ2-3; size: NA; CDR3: CASSFFESGQPTTLQYF; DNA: TGTGCCAGCAGCTTCTTCGAGTCAGGACAGCCTACCACTTTGCAGTATTTT
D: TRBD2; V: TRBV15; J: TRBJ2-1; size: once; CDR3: CATSRDRTSGGAYNNEQFF; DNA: TGTGCCACCAGCAGAGATAGGACTAGCGGGGGGGCATATAACAATGAGCAGTTCTTC
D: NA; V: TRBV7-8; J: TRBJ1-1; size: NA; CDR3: CASSPRPRGSNTEAFF; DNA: TGTGCCAGCAGCCCTAGGCCAAGGGGTTCGAACACTGAAGCTTTCTTT
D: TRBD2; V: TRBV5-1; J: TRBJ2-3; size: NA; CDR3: CASSLGTSGGANTQYF; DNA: TGCGCCAGCAGCTTGGGGACTAGCGGGGGGGCAAATACGCAGTATTTT
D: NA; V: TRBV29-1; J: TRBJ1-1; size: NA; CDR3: CSAGRAGNTEAFF; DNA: TGCAGCGCCGGGAGGGCGGGAAACACTGAAGCTTTCTTT
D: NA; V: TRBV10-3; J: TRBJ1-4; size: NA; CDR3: CAISGRWGEKLFF; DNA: TGTGCCATCTCTGGGAGGTGGGGTGAAAAACTGTTTTTT
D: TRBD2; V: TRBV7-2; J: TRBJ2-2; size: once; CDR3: CASSFTPPIAGVGGELFF; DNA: TGTGCCAGCAGCTTTACCCCCCCTATAGCGGGAGTGGGCGGGGAGCTGTTTTTT
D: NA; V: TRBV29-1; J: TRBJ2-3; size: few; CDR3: CSVDSADTQYF; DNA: TGCAGCGTCGACAGCGCAGATACGCAGTATTTT
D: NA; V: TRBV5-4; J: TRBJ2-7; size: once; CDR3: CASSFRGSSYEQYF; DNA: TGTGCCAGCAGCTTTAGGGGAAGTTCCTACGAGCAGTACTTC
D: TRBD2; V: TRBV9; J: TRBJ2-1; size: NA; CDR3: CASSVPSGSGEQFF; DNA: TGTGCCAGCAGCGTACCTAGCGGGAGTGGTGAGCAGTTCTTC
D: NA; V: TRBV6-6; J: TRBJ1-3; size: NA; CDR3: CASSYPGSQGNTIYF; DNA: TGTGCCAGCAGTTACCCCGGGAGCCAGGGAAACACCATATATTTT
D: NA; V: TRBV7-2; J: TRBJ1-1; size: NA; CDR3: CASSFPRGATEAFF; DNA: TGTGCCAGCAGCTTCCCGCGGGGCGCCACTGAAGCTTTCTTT
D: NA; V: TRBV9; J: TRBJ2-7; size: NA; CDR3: CASSRGVASAAYEQYF; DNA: TGTGCCAGCAGCAGAGGAGTGGCTAGCGCCGCCTACGAGCAGTACTTC
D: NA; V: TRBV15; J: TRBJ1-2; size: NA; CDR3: CATSSPTPRGYTF; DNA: TGTGCCACCAGCAGTCCCACTCCCCGGGGCTACACCTTC
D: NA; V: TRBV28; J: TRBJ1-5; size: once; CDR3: CASSFSGHQPQHF; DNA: TGTGCCAGCAGTTTTTCAGGGCATCAGCCCCAGCATTTT
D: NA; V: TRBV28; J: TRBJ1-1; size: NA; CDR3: CASSPSGQRGTEAFF; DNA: TGTGCCAGCAGCCCAAGCGGGCAGCGCGGCACTGAAGCTTTCTTT
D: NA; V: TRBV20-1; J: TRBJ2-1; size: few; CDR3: CSALVNEQFF; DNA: TGCAGTGCTTTAGTGAATGAGCAGTTCTTC
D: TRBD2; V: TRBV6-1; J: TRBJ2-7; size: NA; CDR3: CASSRELAAAYEQYF; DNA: TGTGCCAGCAGCAGAGAACTAGCGGCGGCCTACGAGCAGTACTTC
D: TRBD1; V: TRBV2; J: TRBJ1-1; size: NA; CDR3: CANRDRGRLGTEAFF; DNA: TGTGCAAATCGGGACAGGGGGCGTCTAGGCACTGAAGCTTTCTTT
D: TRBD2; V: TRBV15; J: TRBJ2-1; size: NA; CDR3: CATSRGEKAGGPDYNEQFF; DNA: TGTGCCACCAGCAGAGGCGAGAAAGCGGGAGGGCCTGACTACAATGAGCAGTTCTTC
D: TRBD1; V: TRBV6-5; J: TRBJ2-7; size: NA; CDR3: CASSRQGFGEQYF; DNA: TGTGCCAGCAGCCGACAGGGATTCGGCGAGCAGTACTTC
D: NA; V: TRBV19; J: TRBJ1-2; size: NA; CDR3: CASSIEGPNYGYTF; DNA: TGTGCCAGTAGTATAGAGGGGCCCAACTATGGCTACACCTTC
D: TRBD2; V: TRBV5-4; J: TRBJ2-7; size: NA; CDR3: CASSTDGGGYEQYF; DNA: TGTGCCAGCAGCACAGACGGGGGGGGGTACGAGCAGTACTTC
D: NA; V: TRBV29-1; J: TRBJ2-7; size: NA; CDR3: CSVEDGKRGYEQYF; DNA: TGCAGCGTTGAAGATGGAAAGAGAGGCTACGAGCAGTACTTC